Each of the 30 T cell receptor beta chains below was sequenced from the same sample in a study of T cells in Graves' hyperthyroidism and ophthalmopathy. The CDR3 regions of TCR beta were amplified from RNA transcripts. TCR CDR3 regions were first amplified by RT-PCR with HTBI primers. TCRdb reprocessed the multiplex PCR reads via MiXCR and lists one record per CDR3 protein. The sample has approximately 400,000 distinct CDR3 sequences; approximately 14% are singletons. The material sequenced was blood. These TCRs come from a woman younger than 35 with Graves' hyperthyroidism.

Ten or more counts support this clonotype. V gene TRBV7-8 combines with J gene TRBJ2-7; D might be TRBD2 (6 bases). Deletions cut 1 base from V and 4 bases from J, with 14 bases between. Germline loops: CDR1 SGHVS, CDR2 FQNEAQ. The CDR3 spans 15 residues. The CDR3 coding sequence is TGTGCCAGCAGCTTAGGGATTCTGGAGGGTTACGAGCAGTACTTC. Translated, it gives CASSLGILEGYEQYF.

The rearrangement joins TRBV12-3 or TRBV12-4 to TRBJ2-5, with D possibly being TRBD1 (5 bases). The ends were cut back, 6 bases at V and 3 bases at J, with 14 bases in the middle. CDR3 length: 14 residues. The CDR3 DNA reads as TGTGCCAGCAGCCCCTTTGAGACAGAAGAGACCCAGTACTTC. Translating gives CASSPFETEETQYF.

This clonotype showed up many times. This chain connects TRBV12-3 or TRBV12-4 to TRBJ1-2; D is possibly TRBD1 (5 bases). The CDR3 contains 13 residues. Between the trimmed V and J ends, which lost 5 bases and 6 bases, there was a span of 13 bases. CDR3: CASSIPGTNGYTF. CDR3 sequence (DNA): TGTGCCAGCAGTATCCCCGGGACGAATGGCTACACCTTC.

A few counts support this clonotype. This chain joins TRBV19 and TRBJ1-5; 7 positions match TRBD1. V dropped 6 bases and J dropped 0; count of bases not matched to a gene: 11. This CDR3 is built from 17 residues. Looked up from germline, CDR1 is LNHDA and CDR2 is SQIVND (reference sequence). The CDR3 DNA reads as TGTGCCAGTAGCTCGAACAGGGGTGTCTCTAGCAATCAGCCCCAGCATTTT. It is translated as CASSSNRGVSSNQPQHF.

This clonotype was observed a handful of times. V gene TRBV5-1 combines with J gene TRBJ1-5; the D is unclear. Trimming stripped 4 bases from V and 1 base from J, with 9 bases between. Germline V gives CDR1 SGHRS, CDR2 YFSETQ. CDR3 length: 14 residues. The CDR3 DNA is TGCGCCAGCAGCAGCTGGACCAGCAATCAGCCCCAGCATTTT. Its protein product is CASSSWTSNQPQHF.

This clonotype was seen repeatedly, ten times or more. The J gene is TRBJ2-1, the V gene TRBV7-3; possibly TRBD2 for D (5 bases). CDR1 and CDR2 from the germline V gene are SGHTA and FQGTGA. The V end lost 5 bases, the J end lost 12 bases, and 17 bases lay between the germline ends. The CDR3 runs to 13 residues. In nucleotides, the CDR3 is TGTGCCAGCAGCCCCCCCGCGGGCGGGCGGCAGTTCTTC. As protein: CASSPPAGGRQFF.

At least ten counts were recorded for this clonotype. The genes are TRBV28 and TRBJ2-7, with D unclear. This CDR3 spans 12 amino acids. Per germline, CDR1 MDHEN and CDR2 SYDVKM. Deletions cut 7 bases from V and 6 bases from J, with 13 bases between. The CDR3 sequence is CASTLPGGEQYF. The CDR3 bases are TGTGCCAGCACATTACCGGGTGGCGAGCAGTACTTC.

The CDR3 DNA is TGTGCCAGCAGCGTAGCTGTTGGGTTCAGGGGTGAAGCTTTCTTT. The encoded protein is CASSVAVGFRGEAFF. This chain connects TRBV9 to TRBJ1-1; TRBD1 is a possible D gene (6 bases). The V gene's germline CDR1 is SGDLS and CDR2 YYNGEE. Trimming took off 0 bases at V and 7 bases at J, with 16 bases between the two ends. The CDR3 covers 15 residues.

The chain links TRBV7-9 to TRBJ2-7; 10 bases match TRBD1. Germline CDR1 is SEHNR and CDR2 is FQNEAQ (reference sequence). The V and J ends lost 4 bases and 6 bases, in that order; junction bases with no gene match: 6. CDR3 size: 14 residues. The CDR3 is CASSSGTGVREQYF. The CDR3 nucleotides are TGTGCCAGCAGCTCAGGGACAGGGGTGCGCGAGCAGTACTTC. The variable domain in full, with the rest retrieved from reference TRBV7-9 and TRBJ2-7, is DTGVSQNPRHKITKRGQNVTFRCDPISEHNRLYWYRQTLGQGPEFLTYFQNEAQLEKSRLLSDRFSAERPKGSFSTLEIQRTEQGDSAMYLCASSSGTGVREQYFGPGTRLTVT.

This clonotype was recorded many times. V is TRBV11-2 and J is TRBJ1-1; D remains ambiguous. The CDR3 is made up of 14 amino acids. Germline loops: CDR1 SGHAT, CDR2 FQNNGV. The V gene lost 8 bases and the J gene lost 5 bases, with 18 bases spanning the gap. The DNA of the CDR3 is TGTGCCAGCCTTAGGACGGACCGTTTAACTGAAGCTTTCTTT. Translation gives CASLRTDRLTEAFF.

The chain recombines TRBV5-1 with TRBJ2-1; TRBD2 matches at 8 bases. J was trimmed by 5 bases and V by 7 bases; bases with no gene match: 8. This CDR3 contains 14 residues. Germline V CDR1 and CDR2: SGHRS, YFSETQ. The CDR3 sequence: CASGLAGGNNEQFF. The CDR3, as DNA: TGCGCCAGCGGGCTAGCGGGTGGGAACAATGAGCAGTTCTTC.

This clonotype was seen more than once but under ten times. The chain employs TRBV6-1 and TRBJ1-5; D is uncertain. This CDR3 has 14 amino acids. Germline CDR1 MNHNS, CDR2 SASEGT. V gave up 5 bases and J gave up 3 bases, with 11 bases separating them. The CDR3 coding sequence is TGTGCCAGCAGTTCTAGGGATAACAATCAGCCCCAGCATTTT. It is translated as CASSSRDNNQPQHF.

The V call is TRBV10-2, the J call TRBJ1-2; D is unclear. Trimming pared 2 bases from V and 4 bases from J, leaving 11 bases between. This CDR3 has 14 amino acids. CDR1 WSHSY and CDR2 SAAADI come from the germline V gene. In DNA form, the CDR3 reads TGCGCCAGCAGTGAGGCCTCCTTCCTCTATGGCTACACCTTC. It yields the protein CASSEASFLYGYTF.

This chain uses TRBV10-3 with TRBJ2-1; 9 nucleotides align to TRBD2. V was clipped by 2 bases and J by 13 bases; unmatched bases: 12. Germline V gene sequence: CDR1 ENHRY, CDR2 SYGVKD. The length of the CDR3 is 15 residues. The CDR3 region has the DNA TGTGCCATCAGTGAGGTGGCGGGAGGGCCTGGTGATCAGTTCTTC. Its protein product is CAISEVAGGPGDQFF.

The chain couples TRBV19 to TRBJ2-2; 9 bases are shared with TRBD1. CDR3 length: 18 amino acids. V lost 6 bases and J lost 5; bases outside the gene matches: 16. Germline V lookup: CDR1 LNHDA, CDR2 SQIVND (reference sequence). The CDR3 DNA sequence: TGTGCCAGTAGCCACAGTCTAGACAGGGGGTCGTTGACCGGGGAGCTGTTTTTT. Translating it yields CASSHSLDRGSLTGELFF.

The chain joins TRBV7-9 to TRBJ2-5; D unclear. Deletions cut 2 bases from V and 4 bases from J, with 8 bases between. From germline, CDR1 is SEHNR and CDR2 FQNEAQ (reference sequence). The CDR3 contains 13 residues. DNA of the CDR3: TGTGCCAGCAGCTTATACGGTGGAGAGACCCAGTACTTC. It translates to CASSLYGGETQYF.

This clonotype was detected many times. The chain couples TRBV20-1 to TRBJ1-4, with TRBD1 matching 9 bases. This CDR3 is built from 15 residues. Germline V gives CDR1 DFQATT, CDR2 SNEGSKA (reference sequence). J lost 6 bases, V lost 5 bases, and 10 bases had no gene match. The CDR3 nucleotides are TGCAGTGCTTCTCGGACAGGGGTCGTGGATGAAAAACTGTTTTTT. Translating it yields CSASRTGVVDEKLFF.

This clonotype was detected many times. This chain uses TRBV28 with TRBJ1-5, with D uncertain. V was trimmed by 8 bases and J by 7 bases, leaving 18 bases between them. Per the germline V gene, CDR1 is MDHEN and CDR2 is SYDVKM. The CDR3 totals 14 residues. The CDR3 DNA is TGTGCCAGCTCGATCTTACAGAGAGAACAGCCCCAGCATTTT. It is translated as CASSILQREQPQHF.

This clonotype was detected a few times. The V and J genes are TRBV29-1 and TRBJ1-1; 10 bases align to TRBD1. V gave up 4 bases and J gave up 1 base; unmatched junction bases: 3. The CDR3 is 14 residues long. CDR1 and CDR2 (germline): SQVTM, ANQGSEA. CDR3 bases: TGCAGCGTTGGGGACAGGGGAGCGAACACTGAAGCTTTCTTT. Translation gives CSVGDRGANTEAFF.

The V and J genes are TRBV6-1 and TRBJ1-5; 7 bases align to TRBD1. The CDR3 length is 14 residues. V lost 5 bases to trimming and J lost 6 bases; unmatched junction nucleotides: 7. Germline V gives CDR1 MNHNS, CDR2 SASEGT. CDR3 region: CASSFTGEVQPQHF. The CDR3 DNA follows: TGTGCCAGCAGTTTCACAGGGGAGGTTCAGCCCCAGCATTTT.

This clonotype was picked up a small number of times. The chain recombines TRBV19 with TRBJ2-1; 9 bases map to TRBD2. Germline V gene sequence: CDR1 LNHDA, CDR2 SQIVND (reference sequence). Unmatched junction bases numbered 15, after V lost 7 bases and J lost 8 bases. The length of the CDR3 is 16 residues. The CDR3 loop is CASTPWASGRSDEQFF. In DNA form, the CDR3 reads TGTGCCAGTACTCCCTGGGCGAGCGGGAGGTCGGATGAGCAGTTCTTC.

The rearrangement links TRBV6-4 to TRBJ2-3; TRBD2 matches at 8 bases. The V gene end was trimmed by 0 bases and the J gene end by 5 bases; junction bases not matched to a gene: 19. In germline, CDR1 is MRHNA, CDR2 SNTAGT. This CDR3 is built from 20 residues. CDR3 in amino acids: CASSDSGRAGGVSCGDTQYF. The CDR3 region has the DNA TGTGCCAGCAGTGACTCGGGTCGGGCGGGGGGCGTTTCTTGTGGAGATACGCAGTATTTT.

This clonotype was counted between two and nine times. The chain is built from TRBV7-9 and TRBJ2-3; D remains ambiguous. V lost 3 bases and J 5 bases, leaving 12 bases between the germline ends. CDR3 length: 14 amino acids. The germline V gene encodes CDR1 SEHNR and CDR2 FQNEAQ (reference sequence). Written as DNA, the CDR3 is TGTGCCAGCAGCTTTGTGCAGTTGGGAGATACGCAGTATTTT. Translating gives CASSFVQLGDTQYF.

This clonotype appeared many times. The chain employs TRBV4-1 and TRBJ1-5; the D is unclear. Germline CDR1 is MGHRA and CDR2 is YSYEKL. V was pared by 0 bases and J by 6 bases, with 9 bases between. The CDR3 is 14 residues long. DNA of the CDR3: TGCGCCAGCAGCCAAGATTGGGGAGGTCAGCCCCAGCATTTT. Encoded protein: CASSQDWGGQPQHF.

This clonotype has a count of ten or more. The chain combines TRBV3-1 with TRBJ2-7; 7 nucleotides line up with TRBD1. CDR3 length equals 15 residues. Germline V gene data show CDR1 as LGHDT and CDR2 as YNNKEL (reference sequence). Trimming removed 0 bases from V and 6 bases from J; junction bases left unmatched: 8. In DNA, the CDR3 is TGTGCCAGCAGCCAAGATCTAGGCGACAGGGTCGAGCAGTACTTC. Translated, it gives CASSQDLGDRVEQYF.

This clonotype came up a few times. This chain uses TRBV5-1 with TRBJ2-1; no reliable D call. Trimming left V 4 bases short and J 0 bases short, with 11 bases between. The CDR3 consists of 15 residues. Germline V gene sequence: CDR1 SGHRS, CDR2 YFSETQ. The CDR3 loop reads CASSQTHTSYNEQFF. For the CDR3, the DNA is TGCGCCAGCAGCCAGACTCATACCTCCTACAATGAGCAGTTCTTC. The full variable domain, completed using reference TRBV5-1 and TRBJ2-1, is KAGVTQTPRYLIKTRGQQVTLSCSPISGHRSVSWYQQTPGQGLQFLFEYFSETQRNKGNFPGRFSGRQFSNSRSEMNVSTLELGDSALYLCASSQTHTSYNEQFFGPGTRLTVL.

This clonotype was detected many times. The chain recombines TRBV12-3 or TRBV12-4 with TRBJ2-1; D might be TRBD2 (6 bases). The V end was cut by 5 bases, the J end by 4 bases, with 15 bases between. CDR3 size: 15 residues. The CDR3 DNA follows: TGTGCCAGCAGTACAATCGGGGGAAAATACAATGAGCAGTTCTTC. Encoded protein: CASSTIGGKYNEQFF.

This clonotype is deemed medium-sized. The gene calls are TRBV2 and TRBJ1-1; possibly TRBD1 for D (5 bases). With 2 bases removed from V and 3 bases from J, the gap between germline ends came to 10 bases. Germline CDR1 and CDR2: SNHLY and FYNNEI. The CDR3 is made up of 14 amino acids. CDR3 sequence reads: CASSESGGDTEAFF. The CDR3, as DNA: TGTGCCAGCAGTGAATCCGGGGGGGACACTGAAGCTTTCTTT.

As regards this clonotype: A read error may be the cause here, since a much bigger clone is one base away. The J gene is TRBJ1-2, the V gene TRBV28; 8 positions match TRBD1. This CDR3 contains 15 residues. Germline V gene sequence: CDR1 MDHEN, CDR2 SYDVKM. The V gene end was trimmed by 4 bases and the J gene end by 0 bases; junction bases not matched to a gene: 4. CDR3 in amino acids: CASSSAGGTNYGYTF. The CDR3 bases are TGTGCCAGCAGTTCCGCAGGGGGCACTAACTATGGCTACACCTTC.

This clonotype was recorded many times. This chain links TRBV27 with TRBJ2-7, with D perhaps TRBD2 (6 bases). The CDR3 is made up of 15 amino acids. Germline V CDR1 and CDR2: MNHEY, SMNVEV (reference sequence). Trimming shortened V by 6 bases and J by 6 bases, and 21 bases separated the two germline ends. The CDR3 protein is CASSIAGPERGEQYF. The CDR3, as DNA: TGTGCCAGCAGCATTGCGGGGCCTGAGAGGGGCGAGCAGTACTTC.